The 2 T cell receptor beta chains given below trace back to one sample, sequenced in a study of CD8+ T cells in alopecia areata. In each case, RNA was isolated and then reverse transcribed into cDNA as the sequencing template. Generated by immunoSEQ multiplex PCR, the TCRdb table keeps only in-frame clones and is missing some. The repertoire holds about 210,000 clones, approximately 45% seen once, with around 3% in the top ten. The treatment: oral pan-JAK inhibitor, 5-10 mg twice daily. This material consisted of CD4+ T cells sorted from blood, taken at approximately week 37, from a patient treated with tofacitinib. The receptor set was obtained from a human donor with alopecia areata.

V and J are TRBV5-1 and TRBJ2-7; TRBD2 aligns across 8 bases. The germline CDR1 and CDR2 sequences are SGHRS and YFSETQ. The CDR3 loop spans 14 amino acids. Trimming cost V 9 bases and J 1 base; bases outside gene matches: 9. The CDR3 DNA follows: TGCGCCACGAAACGGGAGGGCCTATCCTACGAGCAGTACTTC. Translated: CATKREGLSYEQYF. The whole variable domain, filled in from reference TRBV5-1 and TRBJ2-7, reads KAGVTQTPRYLIKTRGQQVTLSCSPISGHRSVSWYQQTPGQGLQFLFEYFSETQRNKGNFPGRFSGRQFSNSRSEMNVSTLELGDSALYLCATKREGLSYEQYFGPGTRLTVT.

The chain carries TRBV5-1 and TRBJ2-1; D might be TRBD1 or TRBD2, each matching 5 bases. The germline gives CDR1 SGHRS, CDR2 YFSETQ. Trimming pared 6 bases from V and 2 bases from J, leaving 12 bases between. The CDR3 totals 14 residues. The CDR3 nucleotides read TGCGCCAGCAACGAGGGGCGGGCCTACAATGAGCAGTTCTTC. This codes for CASNEGRAYNEQFF.